This TCR beta chain was profiled in a study of blood T cell repertoires in COVID-19. In the study overall: PBMCs, B-cell-depleted T cells, or T cells provided the cDNA or gDNA that made up the material.

The authors' processing: Estimates of nucleated cell counts were drawn from the amplification of reference gene primers. Assay used: immunoSEQ multiplex PCR; TCRdb lists only in-frame clones, some missing. That table furnishes V, J and clone size, whereas the DNA furnished D and trimming. The sample consists of some 130,000 clones, 85% to 90% of them appearing once. In germline, CDR1 is KGHSH, CDR2 LQKENI. Trimming pared 3 bases from V and 3 bases from J, leaving 2 bases between. The CDR3 spans 11 residues. This clone was counted between two and nine times. The chain joins TRBV18 to TRBJ2-5; no clear D. Sequencing used peripheral blood. This receptor was identified in a human donor in a cohort sampled during active COVID-19. This chain's CDR3 is CASSPEETQYF. In DNA, the CDR3 is TGTGCCAGCTCACCCGAAGAGACCCAGTACTTC.